One and the same sample provided the 5 T cell receptor beta chains below, sequenced in a study of blood T cell repertoires in COVID-19. Sequenced by immunoSEQ multiplex PCR; TCRdb stores in-frame clones only, minus some. The sample carries approximately 100,000 clones, 80% to 90% recorded once. The sample was PBMCs or T cells enriched from blood (not recorded which). These receptors were obtained from a woman aged 45-60 years who had recovered from COVID-19.

This sequence joins TRBV4-1 and TRBJ2-7, with 10 nucleotides matching TRBD1. The trim removed 4 bases at V and 2 bases at J, leaving 11 bases unmatched. Germline assignment: CDR1 MGHRA and CDR2 YSYEKL. CDR3 length equals 17 residues. CDR3 residues: CASSPSRDRGRTYEQYF. In DNA form, the CDR3 reads TGCGCCAGCAGCCCGTCCCGGGACAGGGGCCGGACCTACGAGCAGTACTTC.

The chain uses TRBV21-1 and TRBJ2-7; TRBD2 is the table's D call, not checked against the DNA. TRBV21-1 counts as a pseudogene. The CDR3 is made up of 17 amino acids. In DNA form, the CDR3 reads TGTGCCAGCAGCAAGTATTATAGACTAGCGGGAACCTACGAGCAGTACTTC. Amino acid sequence: CASSKYYRLAGTYEQYF.

This clone has a single count. The chain carries TRBV27 and TRBJ1-5; 8 nucleotides line up with TRBD1. J gave up 6 bases and V 5 bases, and 9 bases lay outside the gene matches. The CDR3 consists of 15 residues. Per the germline V gene, CDR1 is MNHEY and CDR2 is SMNVEV (reference sequence). The CDR3 protein is CASSLDPTGVQPQHF. The CDR3 DNA is TGTGCCAGCAGTCTAGACCCGACAGGGGTTCAGCCCCAGCATTTT.

The rearrangement uses TRBV28 and TRBJ1-5; TRBD1 aligns across 9 bases. Trimming at V came to 3 bases and at J to 0 bases, leaving 3 bases not matched to a gene. The CDR3 totals 16 residues. Germline CDR1 and CDR2: MDHEN and SYDVKM. CDR3 nucleotides: TGTGCCAGCAGTTTCGAACAGGGGGCTAGCAATCAGCCCCAGCATTTT. Encoded protein: CASSFEQGASNQPQHF.

This clone appeared a single time. CDR3 protein: CSASETSGTSYEQYF. The CDR3, as DNA: TGCAGTGCTAGTGAGACTAGCGGGACTTCCTACGAGCAGTACTTC. V and J are TRBV20-1 and TRBJ2-7; 11 bases agree with TRBD2. Germline trimming cut 3 bases from V and 1 base from J; bases unmatched to any gene: 5. Germline lookup yields CDR1 DFQATT and CDR2 SNEGSKA (reference sequence). The CDR3 loop spans 15 amino acids.